This T cell receptor beta chain was identified in a study of T cell repertoires in cytomegalovirus infection. The CDR3 contains 14 residues. Germline CDR1 reads SEHNR; CDR2 reads FQNEAQ (reference sequence). The ends were cut back, 6 bases at V and 0 bases at J, with 11 bases in the middle. One entry per CDR3 protein, called by TCRdb with MiXCR from the reads. In the table there are roughly 920,000 distinct CDR3 sequences, less than 40% of which are singletons. As to this clonotype: Its antigen remains unidentified.

The sequence came from a human donor in good health (CMV status not recorded). Some clones in this sample may be carry-over from other donors' samples. The chain carries TRBV7-9 and TRBJ1-1; D gene unclear. Sequences were derived from cultured CD8+ T cells from PBMCs, sampled from culture after CMV antigen stimulation. This chain's CDR3 is CASSPDGLNTEAFF. CDR3 nucleotides: TGTGCCAGCAGTCCGGACGGTTTGAACACTGAAGCTTTCTTT.